This T cell receptor (beta chain) was sequenced for a study of human T cells and chemical hapten exposure. Findings of the study overall: Against controls, expanded TCRs gave rise to significantly more large CDR3 similarity clusters.

This clonotype was recorded at least ten times. Its antigen is unknown. TCRdb ran MiXCR on the RACE reads and lists one entry per CDR3 protein. The sample carries tens of thousands of distinct CDR3 sequences, about a tenth recorded once. The time point denotes: patch test 2, 6 weeks after DPC sensitization. The treatment: therapeutic diphenylcyclopropenone sensitization with weekly scalp DPC. V shed 4 bases, J shed 2 bases, and the junction held 5 bases outside the gene matches. From germline, CDR1 is PRHDT and CDR2 FYEKMQ (reference sequence). The CDR3 sequence is 16 residues long. This sample comprised whole blood, obtained in connection with sensitization to the hapten diphenylcyclopropenone (DPC). This receptor was taken from a woman in her forties or fifties with alopecia areata. Some clones in this sample may be carry-over from other donors' samples. The genes are TRBV13 and TRBJ2-6; 7 bases match TRBD1. The CDR3 spells CASSWGQSAGANVLTF. CDR3 bases: TGTGCCAGCAGCTGGGGACAGAGCGCTGGGGCCAACGTCCTGACTTTC.